This is a list of T cell receptor beta chains from one sample in a study of T cell repertoires in cytomegalovirus infection. One entry per CDR3 protein results from TCRdb running MiXCR on the reads. The top ten hold around 25% of the sample, which has nearly 550,000 distinct CDR3 sequences, 15% to 20% seen once. Sequencing was done on a sample of CD8+ T cells from PBMCs. Every receptor here comes from a human donor in good health (CMV status not recorded). Some clones in this sample may be carry-over from other donors' samples. Both conserved end residues are part of each CDR3. The D gene is left open where the match is weak. Clone size is shown for a subset of rows, as once, few, many or a class of expanded clone.

J,V,D,size,DNA,CDR3
TRBJ2-1,TRBV7-8,TRBD1,many,TGTGCCAGCAGCTTATCGAGGGTTGGGGACAGGGAAAACAGCGAGCAGTTCTTC,CASSLSRVGDRENSEQFF
TRBJ2-7,TRBV6-9,-,few,TGTGCCAGCAGTTATGAGCAGGGGCTGGTGGGCTACGAGCAGTACTTC,CASSYEQGLVGYEQYF
TRBJ2-3,TRBV20-1,-,few,TGCAGTGCTAGACGGTACACAGATACGCAGTATTTT,CSARRYTDTQYF
TRBJ2-5,TRBV23-1,-,few,TGCGCCAGCAGTCAATCATGCCAGGGAATCGAAGAGACCCAGTACTTC,CASSQSCQGIEETQYF
TRBJ2-7,TRBV10-3,-,-,TGTGCCATCAGATCGACACTGACCTCCTACGAGCAGTACTTC,CAIRSTLTSYEQYF
TRBJ2-7,TRBV9,TRBD1,-,TGTGCCAGCAGCGTAGCCGGGACAGGGGGCTCGGGGCAGTACTTC,CASSVAGTGGSGQYF
TRBJ2-7,TRBV5-6,TRBD1,-,TGTGCCAGCAGCCTGGGACAGGGGGCCACCCTTAGGGGATACGAGCAGTACTTC,CASSLGQGATLRGYEQYF
TRBJ2-7,TRBV5-4,TRBD2,-,TGTGCCAGCAGCGCCGGGAGGGTGGACGAGCAGTACTTC,CASSAGRVDEQYF
TRBJ2-7,TRBV14,-,few,TGTGCCAGCAGCCTACGACAGTCGATAAGTAACGAGCAGTACTTC,CASSLRQSISNEQYF
TRBJ2-7,TRBV7-8,-,many,TGTGCCAGCAGCCATGTCGCGCAAACCTACGAGCAGTACTTC,CASSHVAQTYEQYF
TRBJ1-4,TRBV11-1,TRBD1,many,TGTGCCAGCAGCACAGGGACAGCAACTAATGAAAAACTGTTTTTT,CASSTGTATNEKLFF
TRBJ2-4,TRBV28,TRBD1,many,TGTGCCAGCAGTCTTCCGTTCATATATGGGACAGGCCAGAGTGCTTTTCAGTACTTC,CASSLPFIYGTGQSAFQYF
TRBJ1-2,TRBV5-1,-,few,TGCGCCAGCACCCAGGGGTATGGCTACACCTTC,CASTQGYGYTF
TRBJ2-3,TRBV20-1,TRBD2,-,TGCAGTCGGGGGGGGGAAAGTTCAGATACGCAGTATTTT,CSRGGESSDTQYF
TRBJ2-2,TRBV7-2,TRBD1,many,TGTGCCAGCAGCTCAAAGTACAGGGGGCCCGGGGAGCTGTTTTTT,CASSSKYRGPGELFF
TRBJ2-7,TRBV7-9,TRBD1,-,TGTGCCAGCAGCTTCCAGACAGGGGAAGCCGAGCAGTACTTC,CASSFQTGEAEQYF
TRBJ2-3,TRBV11-3,-,few,TGTGCCAGCAGCTTAGAGGGTAGCGGCACAGATACGCAGTATTTT,CASSLEGSGTDTQYF
TRBJ2-5,TRBV29-1,-,-,TGCAGCGTTGTGGGTCCCTCGGGGGAGACCCAGTACTTC,CSVVGPSGETQYF